The 28 T cell receptor beta chains in this list originate from one sample, sequenced in a study of CD8 T cells in ankylosing spondylitis. From the 5' RACE reads, TCRdb called clonotypes with MiXCR, one entry per CDR3 protein. Of more than 150,000 distinct CDR3 sequences in the sample, roughly 12% were seen once. Input material: blood, either unsorted or a sorted T cell fraction (not recorded which). The receptors derive from a male donor with ankylosing spondylitis or in good health (not recorded which).

This clonotype was seen many times. The genes are TRBV12-3 or TRBV12-4 and TRBJ2-3; tentative D call: TRBD2 (5 bases). With 5 bases removed from V and 4 bases from J, the gap between germline ends came to 10 bases. This CDR3 contains 13 residues. In DNA form, the CDR3 reads TGTGCCAGCAGTCTCTCGGGGTCAGATACGCAGTATTTT. This sequence encodes CASSLSGSDTQYF.

On this clonotype itself: A much larger clonotype is one base distant, so this may be a read error. The V and J genes are TRBV7-2 and TRBJ2-7; D ambiguous. The CDR3 sequence is 16 residues long. V was cut by 1 base and J by 0 bases, with 13 bases left in between. Germline values: CDR1 SGHTA, CDR2 FQGNSA. The CDR3 reads CASSLGSGSGSYEQYF. The CDR3 DNA follows: TGTGCCAGCAGCTTAGGGTCCGGGTCGGGCTCCTACGAGCAGTACTTC.

This clonotype was found many times. The chain carries TRBV20-1 and TRBJ1-1; TRBD1 aligns across 9 bases. Germline CDR1 DFQATT, CDR2 SNEGSKA (reference sequence). The length of the CDR3 is 15 residues. V was clipped by 4 bases and J by 4 bases; unmatched bases: 10. CDR3: CSANPWTGDGTEAFF. CDR3 DNA: TGCAGTGCTAATCCTTGGACAGGGGATGGCACTGAAGCTTTCTTT.

This clonotype was counted ten times or more. This chain joins TRBV5-1 and TRBJ2-1; D is perhaps TRBD1 or TRBD2 (5 bases each). Germline CDR1 is SGHRS and CDR2 is YFSETQ. Trimming shortened V by 4 bases and J by 8 bases, and 13 bases separated the two germline ends. The CDR3 totals 13 residues. CDR3 residues: CASSRDPIDEQFF. CDR3 nucleotide sequence: TGCGCCAGCAGCCGGGACCCTATCGATGAGCAGTTCTTC.

This clonotype was seen repeatedly, ten times or more. This CDR3 is CASSFGVGTEAFF. The CDR3 DNA sequence: TGTGCCAGCAGCTTCGGGGTTGGGACTGAAGCTTTCTTT. The chain has TRBV7-6 and TRBJ1-1; unclear D gene. In germline, CDR1 is SGHVS, CDR2 FNYEAQ. There are 13 residues in the CDR3. Trimming pared 3 bases from V and 5 bases from J, leaving 10 bases between.

This rearrangement joins TRBV19 to TRBJ2-5; D gene uncertain. V lost 5 bases to trimming and J lost 1 base, with 11 bases between them. CDR3 length equals 14 residues. CDR1 is LNHDA, CDR2 SQIVND, per germline (reference sequence). The CDR3 nucleotides are TGTGCCAGTAGTTCCGCCCCCCGCCAAGAGACCCAGTACTTC. Protein: CASSSAPRQETQYF.

This clonotype was seen at least ten times. The chain uses TRBV5-6 and TRBJ2-3, with D uncertain. The CDR3 extends over 16 amino acids. V lost 0 bases and J lost 2, with 13 bases in between. CDR1 is SGHDT, CDR2 YYEEEE, per germline. CDR3 protein: CASSLGVTFTTDTQYF. The CDR3 DNA sequence: TGTGCCAGCAGCTTGGGAGTGACTTTTACCACAGATACGCAGTATTTT.

This clonotype was detected only a few times. CDR3 region: CASAQTQNTGELFF. The CDR3, as DNA: TGTGCCAGCGCTCAGACTCAAAACACCGGGGAGCTGTTTTTT. The rearrangement uses TRBV11-3 and TRBJ2-2; D gene uncertain. With 8 bases removed from V and 2 bases from J, the gap between germline ends came to 12 bases. The CDR3 extends over 14 amino acids. The V gene's germline CDR1 is SGHNT and CDR2 YENEEA.

This clonotype was found many times. This rearrangement joins TRBV29-1 to TRBJ2-5, with D uncertain. The CDR3 covers 10 residues. Per germline, CDR1 SQVTM and CDR2 ANQGSEA. V was cut by 5 bases and J by 5 bases, with 6 bases left in between. CDR3 bases: TGCAGCGTTAGGTCCGAGACCCAGTACTTC. Encoded protein: CSVRSETQYF.

This clonotype was observed a few times. Written as DNA, the CDR3 is TGTGCCAGCTCATCCAGGGTCCGGAACACTGAAGCTTTCTTT. Translated: CASSSRVRNTEAFF. This sequence joins TRBV18 and TRBJ1-1; D possibly corresponds to TRBD1 (5 bases). This CDR3 comprises 14 residues. Per germline, CDR1 KGHSH and CDR2 LQKENI. Trimming pared 5 bases from V and 1 base from J, leaving 11 bases between.

The chain employs TRBV5-1 and TRBJ2-1, with TRBD2 matching 9 bases. The CDR3 covers 16 residues. Germline V lookup: CDR1 SGHRS, CDR2 YFSETQ. With 7 bases clipped from V and 2 bases from J, the junction kept 10 bases outside the gene matches. The chain's CDR3 is CASHRDSGSPYNEQFF. The CDR3 DNA reads as TGCGCCAGCCACCGGGATAGCGGGAGCCCCTACAATGAGCAGTTCTTC.

Notes on this clonotype: Since a much larger clone is just one base distant, this may be a read error. The chain has TRBV5-8 and TRBJ1-5; unclear D gene. The CDR3 length is 14 residues. Trimming shortened V by 1 base and J by 11 bases, and 16 bases separated the two germline ends. CDR1 and CDR2 (germline): SGHTS, YDEGEE. The chain's CDR3 is CASSLSLLLEAQHF. The CDR3 DNA is TGTGCCAGCAGCTTGAGCTTATTGTTGGAAGCCCAGCATTTT.

This clonotype was recorded once. J is TRBJ2-1 and V is TRBV19, with 9 bases that match TRBD2. With V trimmed by 6 bases and J by 1 base, 7 bases remained unmatched. Germline values: CDR1 LNHDA, CDR2 SQIVND (reference sequence). The CDR3 is 16 amino acids. The CDR3 loop reads CASRPDSGRSYNEQFF. The CDR3 nucleotides read TGTGCCAGTAGACCTGATAGCGGGAGATCCTACAATGAGCAGTTCTTC.

The rearrangement joins TRBV5-1 to TRBJ2-7; TRBD1 might be the D (7 bases). CDR1 is SGHRS and CDR2 is YFSETQ in the germline V gene. The V end was cut by 0 bases, the J end by 6 bases, with 13 bases between. The CDR3 is 14 residues long. The CDR3 sequence: CASSLGQGGSEQYF. The CDR3, as DNA: TGCGCCAGCAGCTTGGGACAGGGAGGTTCCGAGCAGTACTTC.

This clonotype was counted at least ten times. This sequence joins TRBV6-5 and TRBJ1-1; 8 positions agree with TRBD1. Germline CDR1 reads MNHEY; CDR2 reads SVGAGI. The V and J ends lost 4 bases and 1 base, in that order; junction bases with no gene match: 5. CDR3 length equals 15 residues. The CDR3 DNA is TGTGCCAGCAGTTTTGGGACAGGCGAGAACACTGAAGCTTTCTTT. The encoded protein is CASSFGTGENTEAFF.

This clonotype has ten or more counts. The rearrangement links TRBV28 to TRBJ2-3, with D perhaps assigned TRBD1 or TRBD2 (5 bases each). The CDR3 is made up of 16 amino acids. In germline, CDR1 is MDHEN, CDR2 SYDVKM. V was shortened by 9 bases and J by 2 bases, with 21 bases between the two germline ends. The CDR3 DNA is TGTGCCAGTCGACCTTCACACGGGGCTGACACAGATACGCAGTATTTT. This encodes CASRPSHGADTDTQYF.

Only a few counts were recorded for this clonotype. The rearrangement links TRBV11-3 to TRBJ2-1; TRBD1 might be the D (6 bases). This CDR3 contains 12 residues. The germline V and J ends were trimmed by 8 bases and 10 bases, with 15 bases remaining between them. Per the germline V gene, CDR1 is SGHNT and CDR2 is YENEEA. CDR3 amino acids: CASSTGIREQFF. Here the CDR3 DNA reads TGTGCCAGCTCAACAGGGATCAGGGAGCAGTTCTTC.

CDR3 in DNA: TGCAGTGCTACGGGCCTGGGAGAACTTCTCTATAATTCACCCCTCCACTTT. Its translation: CSATGLGELLYNSPLHF. The rearrangement joins TRBV20-1 to TRBJ1-6; no firm D call. Trimming removed 4 bases from V and 3 bases from J, with 19 bases in between. CDR3 length: 17 residues. In germline, CDR1 is DFQATT, CDR2 SNEGSKA (reference sequence).

This clonotype was detected ten times or more. This sequence joins TRBV29-1 and TRBJ2-3; 7 bases are shared with TRBD2. J was trimmed by 4 bases and V by 0 bases; bases with no gene match: 10. Germline values: CDR1 SQVTM, CDR2 ANQGSEA. This CDR3 is 16 amino acids long. The CDR3 DNA reads as TGCAGCGTTGAAGATCGGGGAGGGGTGGCGGCAGATACGCAGTATTTT. It encodes CSVEDRGGVAADTQYF.

The table lists this clonotype with many counts. The rearrangement links TRBV5-1 to TRBJ2-7, with TRBD1 identical over 8 bases. The ends lost 5 bases at V and 2 bases at J; junction bases unmatched: 9. The germline CDR1 and CDR2 sequences are SGHRS and YFSETQ. The CDR3 is 15 amino acids. CDR3 coding DNA: TGCGCCAGCAGACCAAGACAGGGGCCCCCCTACGAGCAGTACTTC. It yields the protein CASRPRQGPPYEQYF.

This clonotype was picked up a small number of times. The chain recombines TRBV11-3 with TRBJ2-3, with no clear D. This CDR3 has 15 residues. CDR1 is SGHNT, CDR2 YENEEA, per germline. V lost 0 bases to trimming and J lost 0 bases, with 7 bases between them. The CDR3 DNA reads as TGTGCCAGCAGCTTAGACGGCGTCAGCACAGATACGCAGTATTTT. It translates to CASSLDGVSTDTQYF.

The chain links TRBV20-1 to TRBJ1-1; D not certain. This CDR3 has 12 residues. Trimming shortened V by 6 bases and J by 0 bases, and 8 bases separated the two germline ends. Germline CDR1 and CDR2: DFQATT and SNEGSKA (reference sequence). Here the CDR3 reads CSAGHMNTEAFF. CDR3 DNA: TGCAGTGCAGGGCACATGAACACTGAAGCTTTCTTT.

This clonotype has at least ten counts. The V gene is TRBV12-3 or TRBV12-4, the J gene TRBJ1-3; TRBD1 agrees at 7 bases. The V and J ends lost 6 bases and 0 bases, in that order; junction bases with no gene match: 5. The CDR3 has 15 amino acids. The CDR3 DNA follows: TGTGCCAGCAGCGGACAGGCTAACTCTGGAAACACCATATATTTT. This codes for CASSGQANSGNTIYF.

This clonotype has a count of ten or more. The chain employs TRBV24-1 and TRBJ1-5, with 7 bases identical to TRBD1. The CDR3 extends over 14 amino acids. V shed 4 bases and J 5 bases; nucleotides not matched to a gene: 4. Germline assignment: CDR1 KGHDR and CDR2 SFDVKD. CDR3 sequence (DNA): TGTGCCACCAGTGAGGGGACAGATTATCAGCCCCAGCATTTT. Translated: CATSEGTDYQPQHF.

V usage is TRBV7-8 and J usage is TRBJ1-1; TRBD1 matches at 11 bases. From germline, CDR1 is SGHVS and CDR2 FQNEAQ. The trim removed 5 bases at V and 3 bases at J, leaving 8 bases unmatched. The CDR3 has 16 amino acids. CDR3 sequence reads: CASSPRTGGTDTEAFF. As DNA, the CDR3 is TGTGCCAGCAGCCCCCGGACAGGGGGCACGGACACTGAAGCTTTCTTT.

This clonotype was detected many times. The chain combines TRBV10-3 with TRBJ1-1, with D maybe TRBD1 (5 bases). The CDR3 has 12 amino acids. Deletions cut 4 bases from V and 4 bases from J, with 7 bases between. Germline V gives CDR1 ENHRY, CDR2 SYGVKD. The CDR3 nucleotides are TGTGCCATCAGTGGGGGGGGCACTGAAGCTTTCTTT. It encodes CAISGGGTEAFF.

The rearrangement joins TRBV5-1 to TRBJ2-5, with TRBD2 identical over 7 bases. Germline-derived CDR1 and CDR2 are SGHRS and YFSETQ. This CDR3 is 16 amino acids long. The J segment lost 4 bases and the V segment lost 0 bases, leaving 9 bases of the junction unmatched. CDR3 sequence reads: CASSLAGAGSGETQYF. For the CDR3, the DNA is TGCGCCAGCAGCTTGGCAGGAGCGGGGTCCGGAGAGACCCAGTACTTC.

This clonotype was observed a handful of times. This chain connects TRBV7-9 to TRBJ2-5; 7 bases match TRBD1. This CDR3 is 14 amino acids long. Losses at the gene ends were 4 bases for V and 4 bases for J; bases not matched to a gene: 6. Germline CDR1 reads SEHNR; CDR2 reads FQNEAQ (reference sequence). In DNA form, the CDR3 reads TGTGCCAGCAGCTCGACAGGGTCTGGAGAGACCCAGTACTTC. This translates into CASSSTGSGETQYF.